These 4 T cell receptor beta chains share one sample of origin, sequenced in a study of blood T cell repertoires in COVID-19. Clones were read by immunoSEQ multiplex PCR, and TCRdb kept only the in-frame ones, dropping some. The sample has hundreds of thousands of clones, roughly 83% seen once. Sequencing was performed on peripheral blood. Receptors were obtained from a man at least 80 years old with acute or convalescent COVID-19.

This clone was seen a handful of times. This chain uses TRBV7-9 with TRBJ1-2, with D uncertain. The CDR3 runs 12 residues. The germline V gene has CDR1 SEHNR and CDR2 FQNEAQ (reference sequence). The V end was cut by 5 bases, the J end by 3 bases, with 7 bases between. CDR3 protein: CASSNRDYGYTF. The CDR3 bases are TGTGCCAGCAGCAACCGAGACTATGGCTACACCTTC.

This chain connects TRBV7-9 to TRBJ1-2; TRBD1 matches 11 bases. The CDR3 is 15 amino acids. CDR1 is SEHNR, CDR2 FQNEAQ, per germline (reference sequence). After removal of 5 bases from V and 2 bases from J, the junction contained 4 bases not matched to a gene. CDR3 coding DNA: TGTGCCAGCAGCAAGGGACAGGGGGGGAACTATGGCTACACCTTC. It encodes CASSKGQGGNYGYTF.

This chain links TRBV19 with TRBJ2-3, with TRBD2 matching over 12 bases. Trimming at V came to 0 bases and at J to 2 bases, leaving 6 bases not matched to a gene. The CDR3 has 18 amino acids. The germline CDR1 and CDR2 sequences are LNHDA and SQIVND (reference sequence). CDR3 residues: CASSIDRLAGASTDTQYF. CDR3 bases: TGTGCCAGTAGTATAGATAGACTAGCGGGGGCCTCCACAGATACGCAGTATTTT.

The genes are TRBV3-1 (or the pseudogene TRBV3-2) and TRBJ2-6; the match to TRBD1 covers 8 bases. The CDR3 covers 20 residues. Germline V gene data show CDR1 as LGHDT and CDR2 as YNNKEL (reference sequence). V was clipped by 4 bases and J by 1 base; unmatched bases: 15. CDR3 protein: CASSPRARGPPLSGANVLTF. CDR3 in DNA: TGTGCCAGCAGCCCAAGGGCCAGGGGGCCACCTCTATCTGGGGCCAACGTCCTGACTTTC.